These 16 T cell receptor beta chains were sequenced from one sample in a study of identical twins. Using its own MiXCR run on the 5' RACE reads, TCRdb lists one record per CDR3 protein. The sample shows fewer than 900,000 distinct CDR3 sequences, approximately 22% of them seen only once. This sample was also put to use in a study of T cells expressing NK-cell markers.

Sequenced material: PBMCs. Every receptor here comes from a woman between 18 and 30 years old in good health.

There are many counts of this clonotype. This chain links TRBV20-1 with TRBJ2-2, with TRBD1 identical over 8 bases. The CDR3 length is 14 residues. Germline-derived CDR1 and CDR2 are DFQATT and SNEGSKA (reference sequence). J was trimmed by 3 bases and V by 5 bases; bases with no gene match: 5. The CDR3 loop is CSARAGGHTGELFF. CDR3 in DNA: TGCAGTGCTCGGGCAGGGGGCCACACCGGGGAGCTGTTTTTT.

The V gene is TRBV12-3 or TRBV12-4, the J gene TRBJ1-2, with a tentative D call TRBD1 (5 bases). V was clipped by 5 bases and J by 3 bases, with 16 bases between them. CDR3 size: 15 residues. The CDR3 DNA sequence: TGTGCCAGCAGTCCCCGATGGGGGACGGACTATGGCTACACCTTC. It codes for CASSPRWGTDYGYTF.

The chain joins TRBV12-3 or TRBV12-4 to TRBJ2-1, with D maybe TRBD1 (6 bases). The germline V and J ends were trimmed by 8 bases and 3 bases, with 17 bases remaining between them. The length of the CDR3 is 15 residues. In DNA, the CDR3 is TGTGCCAGCGGAAGATCCGGGACACTCTACAATGAGCAGTTCTTC. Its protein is CASGRSGTLYNEQFF.

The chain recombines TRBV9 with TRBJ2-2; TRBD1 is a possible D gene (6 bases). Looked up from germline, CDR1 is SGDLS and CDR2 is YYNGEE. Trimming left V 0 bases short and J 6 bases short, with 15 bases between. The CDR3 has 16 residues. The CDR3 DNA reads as TGTGCCAGCAGCGTAGGCCTGAGGGCAGGGGCCGGGGAGCTGTTTTTT. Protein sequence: CASSVGLRAGAGELFF.

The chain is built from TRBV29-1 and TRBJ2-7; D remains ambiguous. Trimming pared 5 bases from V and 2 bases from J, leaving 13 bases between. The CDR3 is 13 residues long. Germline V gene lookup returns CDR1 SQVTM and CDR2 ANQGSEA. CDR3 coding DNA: TGCAGCGTTCCGGGCAGCCACGCCTACGAGCAGTACTTC. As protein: CSVPGSHAYEQYF.

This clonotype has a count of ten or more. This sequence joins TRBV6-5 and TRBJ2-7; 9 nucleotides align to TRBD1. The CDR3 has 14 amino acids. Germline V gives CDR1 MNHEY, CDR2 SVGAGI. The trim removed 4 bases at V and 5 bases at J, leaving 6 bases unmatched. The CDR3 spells CASSFTGGVDEQYF. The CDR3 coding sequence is TGTGCCAGCAGTTTCACAGGGGGCGTGGACGAGCAGTACTTC.

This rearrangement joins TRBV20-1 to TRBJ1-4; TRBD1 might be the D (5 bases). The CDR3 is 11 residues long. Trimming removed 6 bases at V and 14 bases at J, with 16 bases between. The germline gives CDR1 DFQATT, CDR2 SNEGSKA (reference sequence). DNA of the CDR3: TGCAGTGCCAGGGTAAATGAGCGGCTGTTTTTT. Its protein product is CSARVNERLFF.

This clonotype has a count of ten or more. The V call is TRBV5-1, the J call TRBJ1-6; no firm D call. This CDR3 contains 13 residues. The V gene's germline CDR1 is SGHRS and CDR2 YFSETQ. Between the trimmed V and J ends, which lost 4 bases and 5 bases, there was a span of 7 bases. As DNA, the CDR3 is TGCGCCAGCAGCCTCCAGGATAATTCACCCCTCCACTTT. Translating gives CASSLQDNSPLHF.

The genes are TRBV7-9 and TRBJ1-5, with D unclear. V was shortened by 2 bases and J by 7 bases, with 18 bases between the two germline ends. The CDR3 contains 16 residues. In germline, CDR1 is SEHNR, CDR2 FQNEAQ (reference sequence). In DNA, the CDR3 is TGTGCCAGCAGCTTAAGTTCGGGGAGGAGAGGGCAGCCCCAGCATTTT. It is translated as CASSLSSGRRGQPQHF.

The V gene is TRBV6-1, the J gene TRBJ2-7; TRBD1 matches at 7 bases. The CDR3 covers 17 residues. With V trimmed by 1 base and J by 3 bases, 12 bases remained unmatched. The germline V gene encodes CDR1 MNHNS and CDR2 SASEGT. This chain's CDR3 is CASSEVGFPTGHYEQYF. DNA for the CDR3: TGTGCCAGCAGTGAAGTCGGCTTTCCGACAGGGCACTACGAGCAGTACTTC.

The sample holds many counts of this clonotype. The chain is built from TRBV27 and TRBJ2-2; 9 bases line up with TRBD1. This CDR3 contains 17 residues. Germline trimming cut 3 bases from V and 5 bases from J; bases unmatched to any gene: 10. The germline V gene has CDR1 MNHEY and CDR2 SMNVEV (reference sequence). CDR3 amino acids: CASSFLGTGGLTGELFF. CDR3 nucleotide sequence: TGTGCCAGCAGTTTTTTGGGAACAGGGGGCTTGACCGGGGAGCTGTTTTTT.

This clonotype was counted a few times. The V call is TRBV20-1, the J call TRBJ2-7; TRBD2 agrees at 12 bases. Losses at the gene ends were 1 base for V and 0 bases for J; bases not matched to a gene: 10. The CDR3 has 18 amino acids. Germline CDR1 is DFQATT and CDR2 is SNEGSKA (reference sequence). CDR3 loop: CSARAPGLAGSSSYEQYF. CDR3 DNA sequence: TGCAGTGCTAGAGCTCCGGGACTAGCGGGTTCTAGCTCCTACGAGCAGTACTTC.

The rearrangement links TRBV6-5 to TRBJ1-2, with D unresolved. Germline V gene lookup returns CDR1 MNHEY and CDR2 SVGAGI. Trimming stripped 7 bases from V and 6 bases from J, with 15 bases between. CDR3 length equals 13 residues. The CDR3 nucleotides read TGTGCCAGCACCCCCTCCTCGACGGATGGCTACACCTTC. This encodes CASTPSSTDGYTF.

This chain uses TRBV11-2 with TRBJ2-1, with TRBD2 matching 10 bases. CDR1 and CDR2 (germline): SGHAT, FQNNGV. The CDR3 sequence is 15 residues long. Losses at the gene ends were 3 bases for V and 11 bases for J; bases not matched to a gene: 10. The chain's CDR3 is CASSFDLAGGHQQFF. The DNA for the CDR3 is TGTGCCAGCAGCTTCGATTTAGCGGGAGGACATCAGCAGTTCTTC.

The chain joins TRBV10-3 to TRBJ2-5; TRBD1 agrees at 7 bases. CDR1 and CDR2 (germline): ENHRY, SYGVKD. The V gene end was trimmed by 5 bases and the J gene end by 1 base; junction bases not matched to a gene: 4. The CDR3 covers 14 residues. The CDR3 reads CAISTDRAQETQYF. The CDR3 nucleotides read TGTGCCATCAGTACCGACAGGGCCCAAGAGACCCAGTACTTC.

CDR3 coding DNA: TGTGCCAGCAGTGGACTAGCGGTGTACCAAGAGACCCAGTACTTC. Protein product: CASSGLAVYQETQYF. The chain carries TRBV27 and TRBJ2-5, with TRBD2 matching over 10 bases. Germline CDR1 is MNHEY and CDR2 is SMNVEV (reference sequence). The CDR3 runs 15 residues. J was trimmed by 0 bases and V by 5 bases; bases with no gene match: 3.